The clone carrying this T cell receptor beta chain was observed a single time. The data stem from a study of technical replicates of blood from a handful of donors. CDR1 MDHEN and CDR2 SYDVKM come from the germline V gene. CDR3 size: 10 residues. Only in-frame clones appear in the TCRdb table, and some are missing; sequencing was by immunoSEQ multiplex PCR. In the table there are 50,000 to 70,000 clones, more than 75% of which are singletons. The chain employs TRBV28 and TRBJ1-2; D remains ambiguous. The receptor's source is a human donor in good health. Some clones in this sample may be carry-over from other donors' samples. Sequencing input: PBMCs. The CDR3 region has the DNA TGTGTCGTACGGGGCTATGGCTACACCTTC. It codes for CVVRGYGYTF.